This T cell receptor (beta chain) was profiled in a study of molecular identifiers for immune sequencing clone quantification. TCRdb processed the PCR reads anew with MiXCR; each CDR3 protein has one entry. This table holds hundreds of thousands of distinct CDR3 sequences, about 25% found once. This clonotype was seen ten or more times. Germline loops: CDR1 SGHRS, CDR2 YFSETQ. The ends were cut back, 1 base at V and 17 bases at J, with 27 bases in the middle. This CDR3 is 16 amino acids long. The rearrangement joins TRBV5-1 to TRBJ2-2, with D perhaps TRBD1 or TRBD2 (6 bases each). The sequencing sample was made of naive CD8+ T cells from blood, with Jurkat cell RNA spiked in. Specified subset: FACS-sorted CD8+CD4-CCR7+CD45RA+ naive T cells. The source is a human donor in good health. Some libraries in this study had Jurkat cell RNA spiked in. In DNA form, the CDR3 reads TGCGCCAGCAGCTTGAGGGGGACTCCGAACACCGGAGAGCCCTTTTTT. Protein product: CASSLRGTPNTGEPFF.